Shown below are 9 T cell receptor beta chains from a single sample sequenced in a study of blood T cells in healthy people across ages (dated by TCRdb to about 2015). The library was built by means of 5' RACE. TCRdb shows the sequencer as Illumina HiSeq 2500. A second PCR of about 7 to 12 cycles was performed with a sample-barcoded 5' primer and a J-beta primer mix. TCRdb reran the public reads through fastp at Q25 and MiXCR, keeping productive beta chains. Entries that share a CDR3 protein sequence are merged under the most common genes and DNA. This sample holds 800,000 to 950,000 distinct CDR3 sequences; approximately 32% were observed only once. The leading ten clones occupy 10% of the sample. Separately, the same data were catalogued under a study of T cells of mothers and their children.

The source material was blood. These receptors originate from a woman in her 40s in good health.

The chain recombines TRBV7-2 with TRBJ1-5, with a tentative D call TRBD1 (6 bases). Looked up from germline, CDR1 is SGHTA and CDR2 is FQGNSA. The ends were cut back, 5 bases at V and 9 bases at J, with 17 bases in the middle. The CDR3 extends over 14 amino acids. The CDR3 reads CASSPTRGYGPQHF. The DNA for the CDR3 is TGTGCCAGCAGCCCAACCAGGGGATACGGGCCCCAGCATTTT.

This chain joins TRBV18 and TRBJ1-1; D not certain. Germline V lookup: CDR1 KGHSH, CDR2 LQKENI. The CDR3 has 14 amino acids. V gave up 1 base and J gave up 6 bases, with 12 bases separating them. This chain's CDR3 is CASSPQPVGAEAFF. The DNA for the CDR3 is TGTGCCAGCTCACCACAACCTGTTGGGGCTGAAGCTTTCTTT.

V and J are TRBV27 and TRBJ1-6; D gene unclear. V lost 6 bases, J lost 0 bases, and 3 bases lay in between. Germline V gene lookup returns CDR1 MNHEY and CDR2 SMNVEV (reference sequence). This CDR3 comprises 13 residues. In DNA form, the CDR3 reads TGTGCCAGCAGCGGCTCCTATAATTCACCCCTCCACTTT. Translating gives CASSGSYNSPLHF.

Many counts were recorded for this clonotype. This chain's CDR3 is CASSQGGGRPDEQFF. The DNA for the CDR3 is TGCGCCAGCAGCCAAGGCGGCGGCAGACCTGATGAGCAGTTCTTC. The chain uses TRBV4-3 and TRBJ2-1; D not certain. Deletions cut 1 base from V and 8 bases from J, with 15 bases between. Germline CDR1 and CDR2: LGHNA and YSLEER. The CDR3 runs 15 residues.

There are a few counts of this clonotype. The chain couples TRBV4-2 to TRBJ2-1; possible D gene TRBD2, 6 bases. The DNA matches TRBJ2-7 better at its end, which makes the J call doubtful. CDR3 size: 15 residues. CDR1 is LGHNA, CDR2 YNFKEQ, per germline. The CDR3 nucleotides read TGTGCCAGCAGCCAAGAGGGGGGTTCCTACAATGAGCAGTACTTC. Encoded protein: CASSQEGGSYNEQYF.

The gene calls are TRBV6-4 and TRBJ2-1; D gene unclear. CDR1 and CDR2 from the germline V gene are MRHNA and SNTAGT. Deletions cut 11 bases from V and 6 bases from J, with 2 bases between. There are 8 residues in the CDR3. CDR3 region: CAGNEQFF. The CDR3 DNA reads as TGTGCCGGCAATGAGCAGTTCTTC.

In its sample, this clonotype was seen a few times. The chain has TRBV28 and TRBJ2-5, with D possibly being TRBD1 or TRBD2 (5 bases each). Trimming took off 4 bases at V and 4 bases at J, with 13 bases between the two ends. The CDR3 totals 14 residues. Germline V CDR1 and CDR2: MDHEN, SYDVKM. The CDR3 DNA follows: TGTGCCAGCAGTTCCGGCAGGGCGGGAGAGACCCAGTACTTC. Protein sequence: CASSSGRAGETQYF.

The sample holds a few counts of this clonotype. The rearrangement uses TRBV3-1 and TRBJ2-1; a weak D match, TRBD1 (6 bases). V was clipped by 4 bases and J by 7 bases, with 17 bases between them. The germline gives CDR1 LGHDT, CDR2 YNNKEL (reference sequence). The CDR3 runs 15 residues. CDR3 residues: CASSLQGGELNEQFF. CDR3 in DNA: TGTGCCAGCAGCCTACAGGGTGGAGAACTGAATGAGCAGTTCTTC.

At least ten counts were recorded for this clonotype. The chain has TRBV24-1 and TRBJ1-5; D is possibly TRBD1 (6 bases). Between the trimmed V and J ends, which lost 3 bases and 4 bases, there was a span of 18 bases. Germline CDR1 KGHDR, CDR2 SFDVKD. The CDR3 has 17 residues. The DNA of the CDR3 is TGTGCCACCAGTGATGAACCGAAACAGGGATTTAATCAGCCCCAGCATTTT. Amino acids: CATSDEPKQGFNQPQHF.